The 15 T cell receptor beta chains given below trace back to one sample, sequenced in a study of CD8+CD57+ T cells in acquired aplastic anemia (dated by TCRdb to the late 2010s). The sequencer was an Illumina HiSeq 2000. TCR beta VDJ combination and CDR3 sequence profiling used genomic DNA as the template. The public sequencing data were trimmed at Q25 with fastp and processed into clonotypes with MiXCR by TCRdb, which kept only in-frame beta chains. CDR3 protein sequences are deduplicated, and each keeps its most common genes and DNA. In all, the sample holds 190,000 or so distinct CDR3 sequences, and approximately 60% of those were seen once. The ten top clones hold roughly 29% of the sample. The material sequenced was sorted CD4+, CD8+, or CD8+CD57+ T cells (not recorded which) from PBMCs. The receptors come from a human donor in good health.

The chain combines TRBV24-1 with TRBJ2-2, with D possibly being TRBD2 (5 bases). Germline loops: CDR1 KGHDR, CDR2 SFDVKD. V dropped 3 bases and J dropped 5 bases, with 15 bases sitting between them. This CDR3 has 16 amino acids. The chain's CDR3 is CATSDPRAGNTGELFF. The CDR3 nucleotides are TGTGCCACCAGTGATCCGCGGGCAGGAAATACCGGGGAGCTGTTTTTT.

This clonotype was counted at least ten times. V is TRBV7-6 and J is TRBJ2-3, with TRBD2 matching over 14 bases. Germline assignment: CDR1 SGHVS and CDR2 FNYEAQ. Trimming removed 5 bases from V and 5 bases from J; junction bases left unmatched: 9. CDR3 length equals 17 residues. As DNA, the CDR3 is TGTGCCAGCAGCGGACTAGCGGGGGGCCTGCCAGGAGATACGCAGTATTTT. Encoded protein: CASSGLAGGLPGDTQYF.

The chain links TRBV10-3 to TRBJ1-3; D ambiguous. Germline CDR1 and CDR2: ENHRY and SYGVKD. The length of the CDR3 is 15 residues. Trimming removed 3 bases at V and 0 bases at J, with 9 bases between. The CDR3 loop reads CAISDGERSGNTIYF. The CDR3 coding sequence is TGTGCCATCAGTGATGGGGAACGCTCTGGAAACACCATATATTTT.

CDR3: CSVEEGLAHHEQYF. The CDR3 nucleotides are TGCAGCGTTGAAGAGGGACTAGCCCACCACGAGCAGTACTTC. J is TRBJ2-7 and V is TRBV29-1; 9 bases align to TRBD2. The CDR3 loop spans 14 amino acids. V lost 0 bases, J lost 5 bases, and 5 bases stayed unmatched. Germline assignment: CDR1 SQVTM and CDR2 ANQGSEA.

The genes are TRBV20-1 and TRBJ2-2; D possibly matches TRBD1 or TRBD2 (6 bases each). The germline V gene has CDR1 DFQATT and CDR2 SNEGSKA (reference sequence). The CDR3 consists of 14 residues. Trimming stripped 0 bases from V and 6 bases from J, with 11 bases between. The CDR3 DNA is TGCAGTGCTAGAGAAGAGGGGGGTGCCGGGGAGCTGTTTTTT. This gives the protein CSAREEGGAGELFF.

CDR3 nucleotides: TGTGCCATCAGAGGGGATGGTAATTCACCCCTCCACTTT. This sequence encodes CAIRGDGNSPLHF. The gene calls are TRBV10-3 and TRBJ1-6; TRBD1 might be the D (5 bases). This CDR3 has 13 amino acids. CDR1 is ENHRY, CDR2 SYGVKD, per germline. V was shortened by 6 bases and J by 6 bases, with 9 bases between the two germline ends.

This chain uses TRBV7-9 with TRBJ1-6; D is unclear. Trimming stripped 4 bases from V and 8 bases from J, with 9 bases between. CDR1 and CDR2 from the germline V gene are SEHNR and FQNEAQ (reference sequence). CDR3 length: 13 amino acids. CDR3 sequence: CASSYLSDSPLHF. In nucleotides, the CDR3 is TGTGCCAGCAGCTACCTAAGTGATTCACCCCTCCACTTT.

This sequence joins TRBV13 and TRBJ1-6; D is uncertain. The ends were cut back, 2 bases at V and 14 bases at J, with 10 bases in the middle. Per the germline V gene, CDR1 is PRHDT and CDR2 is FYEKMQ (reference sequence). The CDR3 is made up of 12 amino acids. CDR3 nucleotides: TGTGCCAGCAGCTTACCGAGTTCTTCCCTCCACTTT. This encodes CASSLPSSSLHF.

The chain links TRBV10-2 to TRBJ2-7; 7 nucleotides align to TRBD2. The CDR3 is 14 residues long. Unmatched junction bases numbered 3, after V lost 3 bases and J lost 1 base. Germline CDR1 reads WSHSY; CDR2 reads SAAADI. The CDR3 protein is CASSEGLGSYEQYF. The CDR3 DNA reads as TGCGCCAGCAGTGAAGGACTAGGGTCCTACGAGCAGTACTTC.

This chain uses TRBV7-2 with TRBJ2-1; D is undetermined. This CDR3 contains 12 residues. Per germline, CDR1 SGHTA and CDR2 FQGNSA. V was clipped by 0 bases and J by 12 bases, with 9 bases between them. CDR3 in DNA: TGTGCCAGCAGCTTAGCAGGTTTAACGCAGTTCTTC. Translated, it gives CASSLAGLTQFF.

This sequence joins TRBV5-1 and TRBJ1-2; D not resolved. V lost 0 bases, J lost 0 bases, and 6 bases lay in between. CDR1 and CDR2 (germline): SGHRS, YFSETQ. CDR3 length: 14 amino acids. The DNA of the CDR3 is TGCGCCAGCAGCTTGGGCGATACTAACTATGGCTACACCTTC. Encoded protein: CASSLGDTNYGYTF.

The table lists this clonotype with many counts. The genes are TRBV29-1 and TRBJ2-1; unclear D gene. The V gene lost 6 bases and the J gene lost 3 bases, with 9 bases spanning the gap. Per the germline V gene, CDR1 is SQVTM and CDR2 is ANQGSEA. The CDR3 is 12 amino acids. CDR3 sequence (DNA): TGCAGCGTCCTCCATAACTACAATGAGCAGTTCTTC. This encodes CSVLHNYNEQFF.

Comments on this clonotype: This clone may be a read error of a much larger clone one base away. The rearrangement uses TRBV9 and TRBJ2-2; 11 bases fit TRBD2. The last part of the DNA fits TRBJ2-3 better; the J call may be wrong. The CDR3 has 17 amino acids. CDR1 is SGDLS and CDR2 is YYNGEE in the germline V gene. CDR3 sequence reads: CASSSHLAGGPTGTQYF. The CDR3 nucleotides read TGTGCCAGCAGTTCCCATTTAGCGGGGGGGCCGACAGGTACGCAGTATTTT.

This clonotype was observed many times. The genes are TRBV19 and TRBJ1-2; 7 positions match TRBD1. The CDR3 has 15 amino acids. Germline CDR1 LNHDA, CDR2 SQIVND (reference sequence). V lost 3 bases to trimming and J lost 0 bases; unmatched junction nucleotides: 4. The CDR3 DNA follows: TGTGCCAGTAGTATCTCAGGGGGATCTAACTATGGCTACACCTTC. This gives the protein CASSISGGSNYGYTF.

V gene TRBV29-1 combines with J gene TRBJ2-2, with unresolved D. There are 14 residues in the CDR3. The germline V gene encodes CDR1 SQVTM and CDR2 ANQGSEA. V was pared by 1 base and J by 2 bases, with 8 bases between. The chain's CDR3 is CSVEVHRNTGELFF. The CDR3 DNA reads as TGCAGCGTTGAAGTCCATCGTAACACCGGGGAGCTGTTTTTT.